This TCR beta chain was recovered during a study of cytomegalovirus exposure and HLA in healthy donors. The PCR ran on 60 Vbeta and 13 Jbeta primers. Here immunoSEQ multiplex PCR was the method, and the copy in TCRdb shows in-frame clones only, minus some. Here the sample spans around 150,000 clones, about 85% being singletons. The study, taken as a whole, reports: A later analysis reportedly found fewer N-insertions in an Asian-associated ancestry cluster than the roughly 730-donor mean. Accurate prediction of HLA-A and HLA-B alleles (for most subjects) was reportedly achieved from TCR beta sequences.

This clone was seen more than once but under ten times. The antigen is not known. The clonotype originates from a man aged 18 to 29 in good health and CMV-seronegative. The sequencing input was PBMCs.

CDR3 sequence: CASSYYSLGSPLHF. CDR3 DNA sequence: TGTGCCAGCAGTTACTACAGCTTAGGTTCACCCCTCCACTTT. The rearrangement links TRBV6-5 to TRBJ1-6, with no clear D. V dropped 1 base and J dropped 9 bases, with 10 bases sitting between them. From germline, CDR1 is MNHEY and CDR2 SVGAGI. This CDR3 comprises 14 residues.